This T cell receptor (beta chain) was captured by sequencing in a study of blood T cell repertoires in COVID-19. The ends were cut back, 6 bases at V and 4 bases at J, with 15 bases in the middle. Germline V gene data show CDR1 as SQVTM and CDR2 as ANQGSEA. CDR3 length equals 13 residues. Profiled with immunoSEQ multiplex PCR; TCRdb holds only in-frame clones, not every one. The repertoire consists of under 550,000 clones, with 85% to 90% occurring once and the leading ten covering 0.65% to 1%. The receptor was isolated from a man aged 18 to 30 with COVID-19, enrolled during active disease. Sequenced: peripheral blood. The gene calls are TRBV29-1 and TRBJ1-1, with D possibly TRBD1 on 5 matching bases. The CDR3 sequence: CSVLLGRGTEAFF. CDR3 nucleotide sequence: TGCAGCGTCCTACTGGGGAGGGGCACTGAAGCTTTCTTT.